A selection of T cell receptor beta chains follows, all from one sample in a study of blood T cell repertoires in COVID-19. The assay was immunoSEQ multiplex PCR, and TCRdb's table has in-frame clones only and misses some. The sample records around 68,000 clones, approximately 91% being singletons. Sequencing input: peripheral blood. The receptor source for this set is a human donor in a cohort sampled during active COVID-19. CDR3s include the opening cysteine and the closing phenylalanine or tryptophan. The D gene is left open where the match is weak. Clone size appears in some rows only: once, few, many, or a class for an expanded clone.

j_call: TRBJ2-3; d_call: TRBD2; v_call: TRBV7-9; clone_size: -; cdr3_nt: TGTGCCAGCGGACTAGCAGGGACTAGGTTCGGGGGTACGCAGTATTTT; cdr3_aa: CASGLAGTRFGGTQYF
j_call: TRBJ1-2; d_call: -; v_call: TRBV10-3; clone_size: -; cdr3_nt: TGTGCCATCGGACAGCAAGCCTATGGCTACACCTTC; cdr3_aa: CAIGQQAYGYTF
j_call: TRBJ2-1; d_call: TRBD2; v_call: TRBV6-5; clone_size: -; cdr3_nt: TGTGCCAGCAGTTCAGCTAGCGGTCACTACAATGAGCAGTTCTTC; cdr3_aa: CASSSASGHYNEQFF
j_call: TRBJ2-5; d_call: TRBD1; v_call: TRBV7-9; clone_size: once; cdr3_nt: TGTGCCAGCAGCTTAGCCGGGGTATACGACAGGGACCAAGAGACCCAGTACTTC; cdr3_aa: CASSLAGVYDRDQETQYF
j_call: TRBJ2-4; d_call: -; v_call: TRBV11-3; clone_size: -; cdr3_nt: TGTGCCAGCAGCTATACAACGCGGTTAGCCAAAAACATTCAGTACTTC; cdr3_aa: CASSYTTRLAKNIQYF
j_call: TRBJ2-7; d_call: TRBD1; v_call: TRBV6-5; clone_size: -; cdr3_nt: TGTGCCAGCGGCGAGGGGCAGGGGGCGAGAGAGCAGTACTTC; cdr3_aa: CASGEGQGAREQYF
j_call: TRBJ1-6; d_call: -; v_call: TRBV3-1/TRBV3-2; clone_size: -; cdr3_nt: TGTGCCAGCAGCCAAGATGGGGGCCTAAATTCACCCCTCCACTTT; cdr3_aa: CASSQDGGLNSPLHF
j_call: TRBJ2-5; d_call: -; v_call: TRBV11-3; clone_size: -; cdr3_nt: TGTGCCAGCAGCTTAGCTTTAGGGGGCCAAGAGACCCAGTACTTC; cdr3_aa: CASSLALGGQETQYF
j_call: TRBJ1-1; d_call: -; v_call: TRBV14; clone_size: -; cdr3_nt: TGTGCCAGCAGCCAAGGCGGTATTCTGGAGGTTTTCTTT; cdr3_aa: CASSQGGILEVFF
j_call: TRBJ1-3; d_call: -; v_call: TRBV5-1; clone_size: -; cdr3_nt: TGCGCCAGCAGCTTGGGGCATACCTCTGGAAACACCATATATTTT; cdr3_aa: CASSLGHTSGNTIYF
j_call: TRBJ2-1; d_call: TRBD2; v_call: TRBV4-2; clone_size: -; cdr3_nt: TGTGCCAGCAGCCAAAACGCAGCGGGAGGCTCGTCCGGTGAGCAGTTCTTC; cdr3_aa: CASSQNAAGGSSGEQFF
j_call: TRBJ2-6; d_call: TRBD1; v_call: TRBV10-3; clone_size: -; cdr3_nt: TGTGCCATCAGCGAGTCAGCCGTGGGACAGAGAAGCTCTGGGGCCAACGTCCTGACTTTC; cdr3_aa: CAISESAVGQRSSGANVLTF
j_call: TRBJ2-2; d_call: TRBD2; v_call: TRBV28; clone_size: -; cdr3_nt: TGTGCCAGCAGTCGGGGGGACACCGGGGAGCTGTTTTTT; cdr3_aa: CASSRGDTGELFF
j_call: TRBJ2-7; d_call: -; v_call: TRBV29-1; clone_size: -; cdr3_nt: TGCAGCGTTGCGAGGTGGGGCTCTTACGAGCAGTACTTC; cdr3_aa: CSVARWGSYEQYF
j_call: TRBJ1-1; d_call: TRBD1; v_call: TRBV7-3; clone_size: once; cdr3_nt: TGTGCCAGCAGCTTAAGAAGGGACAGGGTGCACACTGAAGCTTTCTTT; cdr3_aa: CASSLRRDRVHTEAFF
j_call: TRBJ2-1; d_call: TRBD2; v_call: TRBV4-3; clone_size: once; cdr3_nt: TGCGCCAGCAGCCAAGATCGGGGGGAGGCAATTGAGCAGTTCTTC; cdr3_aa: CASSQDRGEAIEQFF
j_call: TRBJ1-1; d_call: -; v_call: TRBV12-3/TRBV12-4; clone_size: few; cdr3_nt: TGTGCCAGTCAAATTCCCAGGACTGAAGCTTTCTTT; cdr3_aa: CASQIPRTEAFF
j_call: TRBJ2-1; d_call: TRBD1; v_call: TRBV5-1; clone_size: -; cdr3_nt: TGCGCCAGCAGCTCCCGGGACAGGGGTCTCGATGAGCAGTTCTTC; cdr3_aa: CASSSRDRGLDEQFF
j_call: TRBJ2-1; d_call: -; v_call: TRBV6-4; clone_size: -; cdr3_nt: TGTGCCAGCAGTGACTCGAAGGGAGATGAGCAGTTCTTC; cdr3_aa: CASSDSKGDEQFF
j_call: TRBJ2-5; d_call: -; v_call: TRBV6-6; clone_size: -; cdr3_nt: TGTGCCAGCAGTTACTCAACCCAGGAAGGAAAGACCCAGTACTTC; cdr3_aa: CASSYSTQEGKTQYF
j_call: TRBJ1-5; d_call: -; v_call: TRBV5-1; clone_size: -; cdr3_nt: TGCGCCAGCAGTCAGGGTGGAAGCAATCAGCCCCAGCATTTT; cdr3_aa: CASSQGGSNQPQHF
j_call: TRBJ2-3; d_call: TRBD2; v_call: TRBV7-9; clone_size: -; cdr3_nt: TGTGCCAGCATCTTAGGACTAGCGGGAGGAGATACGCAGTATTTT; cdr3_aa: CASILGLAGGDTQYF
j_call: TRBJ2-2; d_call: -; v_call: TRBV5-1; clone_size: -; cdr3_nt: TGCGCCAGCAGTCCGGGACAACTGAACACCGGGGAGCTGTTTTTT; cdr3_aa: CASSPGQLNTGELFF
j_call: TRBJ2-1; d_call: TRBD2; v_call: TRBV28; clone_size: -; cdr3_nt: TGTGCCAGCAGTTCGCCCTTGGGGGGGAGGGGCCTCAATGAGCAGTTCTTC; cdr3_aa: CASSSPLGGRGLNEQFF
j_call: TRBJ1-1; d_call: TRBD1; v_call: TRBV12-3/TRBV12-4; clone_size: -; cdr3_nt: TGTGCCAGCTCATACAGGGGGAACACTGAAGCTTTCTTT; cdr3_aa: CASSYRGNTEAFF
j_call: TRBJ2-7; d_call: TRBD2; v_call: TRBV5-1; clone_size: -; cdr3_nt: TGCGCCAGCAGCTTGGAGGGTCTGCGGGGGGCCTACGAGCAGTACTTC; cdr3_aa: CASSLEGLRGAYEQYF
j_call: TRBJ2-3; d_call: TRBD2; v_call: TRBV24-1; clone_size: -; cdr3_nt: TGTGCCACCAGTGCCCAGACGGGAAAATTAAGCGGGAGGGCGACAGATACGCAGTATTTT; cdr3_aa: CATSAQTGKLSGRATDTQYF
j_call: TRBJ1-4; d_call: -; v_call: TRBV20-1; clone_size: -; cdr3_nt: TGCAGTGCCGTCCATGAAAAACTGTTTTTT; cdr3_aa: CSAVHEKLFF
j_call: TRBJ2-1; d_call: TRBD2; v_call: TRBV19; clone_size: -; cdr3_nt: TGTGCCAGTACCCTAGCGGGAGTTTACAATGAGCAGTTCTTC; cdr3_aa: CASTLAGVYNEQFF
j_call: TRBJ2-7; d_call: TRBD1; v_call: TRBV7-8; clone_size: -; cdr3_nt: TGTGCCAGCAGCCGGGACAGGGCGGCGTCGGCGGTCTTC; cdr3_aa: CASSRDRAASAVF
j_call: TRBJ2-7; d_call: TRBD2; v_call: TRBV5-4; clone_size: -; cdr3_nt: TGTGCCAGCAGCTTATCGGGAGGCGAGCAGTACTTC; cdr3_aa: CASSLSGGEQYF
j_call: TRBJ2-7; d_call: -; v_call: TRBV6-2/TRBV6-3; clone_size: -; cdr3_nt: TGTGCCAGCAGTCGGGCGGCTAGCCTCTCGAACGAGCAGTACTTC; cdr3_aa: CASSRAASLSNEQYF
j_call: TRBJ2-5; d_call: -; v_call: TRBV20-1; clone_size: -; cdr3_nt: TGCAGTGCTAGTCAGCGGTCCCGTCTGGAGACCCAGTACTTC; cdr3_aa: CSASQRSRLETQYF
j_call: TRBJ2-7; d_call: -; v_call: TRBV27; clone_size: -; cdr3_nt: TGTGCCAGCTGCCTGGTAGGAGATGGGTACGAGCAGTACTTC; cdr3_aa: CASCLVGDGYEQYF
j_call: TRBJ2-1; d_call: TRBD2; v_call: TRBV4-2; clone_size: -; cdr3_nt: TGTGCCAGCAGCCTAGCGGGATCCACCTCCTACAATGAGCAGTTCTTC; cdr3_aa: CASSLAGSTSYNEQFF
j_call: TRBJ1-2; d_call: TRBD1; v_call: TRBV4-3; clone_size: -; cdr3_nt: TGCGCCAGCAGCCAAGTGGACAGGGAGGCCTATGGCTACACCTTC; cdr3_aa: CASSQVDREAYGYTF
j_call: TRBJ1-1; d_call: -; v_call: TRBV27; clone_size: -; cdr3_nt: TGTGCCAGCAGACGACAGGTTAACACTGAAGCTTTCTTT; cdr3_aa: CASRRQVNTEAFF
j_call: TRBJ2-1; d_call: -; v_call: TRBV5-1; clone_size: -; cdr3_nt: TGCGCCAGCAGCATTGGACAGCAGCTCAATGAGCAGTTCTTC; cdr3_aa: CASSIGQQLNEQFF
j_call: TRBJ1-1; d_call: -; v_call: TRBV5-4; clone_size: -; cdr3_nt: TGTGCCAGCAGACCGGGACTTTGGGAGACTGAAGCTTTCTTT; cdr3_aa: CASRPGLWETEAFF
j_call: TRBJ1-1; d_call: TRBD1; v_call: TRBV7-8; clone_size: -; cdr3_nt: TGTGCCAGCAGCCCCGGACAGGGGCTGAACACTGAAGCTTTCTTT; cdr3_aa: CASSPGQGLNTEAFF